These T cell receptor beta chains were read from a single sample in a study of Graves' ophthalmopathy and Graves' hyperthyroidism. MiXCR, run by TCRdb on the multiplex PCR reads, gives a single entry per CDR3 protein. The table includes 200,000 to 250,000 distinct CDR3 sequences, about 32% detected once. The sample consisted of peripheral blood. Every receptor here comes from a man aged 45-65 years with Graves' ophthalmopathy. CDR3s include the opening cysteine and the closing phenylalanine or tryptophan. A D gene is named only where the DNA matches it firmly. Clone size is not always given. Where it is, it says once, few, many or a class for expanded clones.

j_call	v_call	clone_size	d_call	cdr3_nt	cdr3_aa
TRBJ2-7	TRBV6-2/TRBV6-3	few	NA	TGTGCCAGCAGTTACTCGAGGCTATTGGGCACGCAGTACTTC	CASSYSRLLGTQYF
TRBJ2-5	TRBV29-1	many	NA	TGCAGCCTGGCGTCCAGGGGAGAGACCCAGTACTTC	CSLASRGETQYF
TRBJ1-5	TRBV20-1	NA	TRBD1	TGCAGTGTAGTGATGGGGACAGGGGGGAATCAGCCCCAGCATTTT	CSVVMGTGGNQPQHF
TRBJ1-5	TRBV19	many	NA	TGTGCCAGTAGTATGGGGGGAGGTCAGCCCCAGCATTTT	CASSMGGGQPQHF
TRBJ1-2	TRBV27	NA	TRBD1	TGTGCCAGCAGTGACCCCGGGACAGGGGCTGGCGGCTACACCTTC	CASSDPGTGAGGYTF
TRBJ2-5	TRBV24-1	NA	NA	TGTGCCACCAGTGATTCTCCTACCCGAGAGACCCAGTACTTC	CATSDSPTRETQYF
TRBJ1-5	TRBV28	many	TRBD1	TGTGCCAGCAGCCCCGGGACAGTAGATCAGCCCCAGCATTTT	CASSPGTVDQPQHF
TRBJ1-1	TRBV12-3/TRBV12-4	many	NA	TGTGCCAGCAGTTTTCGGAGGGTTCCTGAAGCTTTCTTT	CASSFRRVPEAFF
TRBJ2-7	TRBV11-3	many	NA	TGTGCCAGCAGCTTAGATCATTACCGGGACAAAGCCTACGAGCAGTACTTC	CASSLDHYRDKAYEQYF
TRBJ2-5	TRBV27	NA	NA	TGTGCCAGCAGCACCTACAGGGACCAAGAGACCCAGTACTTC	CASSTYRDQETQYF
TRBJ2-7	TRBV20-1	many	TRBD2	TGCAGTGCTAGAATGCAAAGCCTAGCGGGAGGGCCGAGGGAGCAGTACTTC	CSARMQSLAGGPREQYF
TRBJ2-5	TRBV20-1	NA	NA	TGCAGTGCTAGGGGGCGACTCCAAGAGACCCAGTACTTC	CSARGRLQETQYF
TRBJ2-2	TRBV6-5	many	NA	TGTGCCAGCAGTTACTTGACAGCCGCGAACACCGGGGAGCTGTTTTTT	CASSYLTAANTGELFF
TRBJ2-5	TRBV6-2/TRBV6-3	NA	NA	TGTGCCAGCACCTCGGAGGGGTTTGAGACCCAGTACTTC	CASTSEGFETQYF
TRBJ2-5	TRBV5-5	many	NA	TGTGCCAGCAGCTTGGTTTGGGGCCAAGAGACCCAGTACTTC	CASSLVWGQETQYF
TRBJ2-7	TRBV6-5	many	TRBD1	TGTGCCAGCACCAGGACAGGGGTGAGCGACGAGCAGTACTTC	CASTRTGVSDEQYF
TRBJ2-1	TRBV30	many	NA	TGTGCCTGGAGTCCGTGGGGGCGGAATGAGCAGTTCTTC	CAWSPWGRNEQFF
TRBJ2-7	TRBV6-2/TRBV6-3	many	TRBD2	TGTGCCAGCAGTAAGGGACTAGCGGGAGGCGTCTACGAGCAGTACTTC	CASSKGLAGGVYEQYF
TRBJ2-5	TRBV28	few	NA	TGTGCCAGCAGTTTAGGAACTCAGGGGAGCCAAGAGACCCAGTACTTC	CASSLGTQGSQETQYF
TRBJ1-1	TRBV6-2/TRBV6-3	few	TRBD1	TGTGCCAGCAGTTGGGACAGGGGTGGCACTGAAGCTTTCTTT	CASSWDRGGTEAFF
TRBJ2-7	TRBV28	many	TRBD2	TGTGCCAGCAGTTTCTTCCTAGCGGGAGCAACTATAGACCACGAGCAGTACTTC	CASSFFLAGATIDHEQYF
TRBJ1-2	TRBV19	many	NA	TGTGCCAGTAGTATAGATGAGCGGCGGGGCTACACCTTC	CASSIDERRGYTF
TRBJ2-2	TRBV20-1	many	TRBD2	TGCAGTGCTACTACTAGCGGGAGGGATAGCGGGGAGCTGTTTTTT	CSATTSGRDSGELFF
TRBJ1-2	TRBV28	many	NA	TGTGCCAGCAGTTTAGTCGCCCTAAACTATGGCTACACCTTC	CASSLVALNYGYTF
TRBJ1-1	TRBV28	NA	NA	TGTGCCAGCAGGCCGGGCCACCGCTCCGAAGCTTTCTTT	CASRPGHRSEAFF
TRBJ2-7	TRBV11-1	many	NA	TGTGCCAGCAGCTGGACTGTATACGAGCAGTACTTC	CASSWTVYEQYF
TRBJ2-5	TRBV11-2	NA	TRBD1	TGTGCCAGCAGCAGGACAGGGGGAGGAATGACCCAGTACTTC	CASSRTGGGMTQYF
TRBJ2-7	TRBV6-4	many	NA	TGTGCCAGTAGCTCCATGGACAGCCCCCGAGCGCGATACGAGCAGTACTTC	CASSSMDSPRARYEQYF
TRBJ2-2	TRBV6-4	many	TRBD1	TGTGCCAGCAGTGACGGGACAGGGGGCACCGGGGAGCTGTTTTTT	CASSDGTGGTGELFF
TRBJ2-7	TRBV6-2/TRBV6-3	NA	NA	TGTGCCAGCAGTTACAGCCACAACTCCTACGAGCAGTACTTC	CASSYSHNSYEQYF
TRBJ1-2	TRBV28	NA	NA	TGTGCCAGCAGTTTACTCGGGACACCCTACTATGGCTACACCTTC	CASSLLGTPYYGYTF
TRBJ1-6	TRBV28	once	NA	TGTGCCAGCAGCGCGCCAAGCTATAATTCACCCCTCCACTTT	CASSAPSYNSPLHF
TRBJ2-7	TRBV12-3/TRBV12-4	many	NA	TGTGCCAGCAGCCCTTACTACTACGAGCAGTACTTC	CASSPYYYEQYF
TRBJ1-2	TRBV7-9	many	NA	TGTGCCAGCAGCCTCGGACAGAAACCTAACTATGGCTACACCTTC	CASSLGQKPNYGYTF
TRBJ1-2	TRBV6-1	NA	NA	TGTGCCAGCAGTAATTATGTGGGATATGGCTACACCTTC	CASSNYVGYGYTF
TRBJ2-7	TRBV6-5	few	TRBD1	TGTGCCAGCAGTTACCAACTAACAGGGGACGACGAGCAGTACTTC	CASSYQLTGDDEQYF
TRBJ1-2	TRBV6-1	NA	NA	TGTGCCAGCAGTACCTTAACCCTATGGACAGAGGCCTATGGCTACACCTTC	CASSTLTLWTEAYGYTF
TRBJ2-7	TRBV29-1	many	NA	TGCAGCGTGGGAAACAGGGAACACGAGCAGTACTTC	CSVGNREHEQYF
TRBJ2-5	TRBV28	many	NA	TGTGCCAGCAGTTTGACAGACAACCTTCAAGAGACCCAGTACTTC	CASSLTDNLQETQYF
TRBJ1-1	TRBV6-2/TRBV6-3	NA	NA	TGTGCCAGCAGGTACAGTGCCGAGAAATTGAACACTGAAGCTTTCTTT	CASRYSAEKLNTEAFF
TRBJ1-2	TRBV28	once	TRBD1	TGTGCCAGCAATTCGGGGGGACAGAGTGGCTACACCTTC	CASNSGGQSGYTF
TRBJ2-6	TRBV12-3/TRBV12-4	many	NA	TGTGCCAGCAGTTTATGGGATAGCTCTGGGGCCAACGTCCTGACTTTC	CASSLWDSSGANVLTF
TRBJ1-3	TRBV4-1	many	NA	TGCGCCAGCAGCCAAGCCCTGACTTCCTCTGGAAACACCATATATTTT	CASSQALTSSGNTIYF
TRBJ2-5	TRBV30	many	TRBD1	TGTGCCTGGAGTGGGGACAGGGGAGAGACCCAGTACTTC	CAWSGDRGETQYF
TRBJ2-1	TRBV28	few	TRBD2	TGTGCCAGCAGAACGACTAGCGGGTCTTTCAATGAGCAGTTCTTC	CASRTTSGSFNEQFF
TRBJ1-5	TRBV7-8	many	NA	TGTGCCAGCAGACAACAACCAGCGCTTGATAGCAATCAGCCCCAGCATTTT	CASRQQPALDSNQPQHF
TRBJ2-7	TRBV5-1	many	NA	TGCGCCAGCAGCACTGACTCAGGTTACGAGCAGTACTTC	CASSTDSGYEQYF
TRBJ1-5	TRBV7-2	many	NA	TGTGCCAGCAGCCTTACTCTACAGGGACAGCCCCAGCATTTT	CASSLTLQGQPQHF
TRBJ2-7	TRBV5-1	many	NA	TGCGCCAGCAGCTTGGCCGGTCCAGGGAGCGAGCAGTACTTC	CASSLAGPGSEQYF
TRBJ2-7	TRBV2	many	TRBD2	TGTGCCAGCAGTCGGCCGGGACTAGTCCCCTACGAGCAGTACTTC	CASSRPGLVPYEQYF
TRBJ1-2	TRBV20-1	NA	NA	TGCAGTGCGACGGACAGATCTGGCTACACCTTC	CSATDRSGYTF
TRBJ2-6	TRBV6-1	NA	NA	TGTGCCAGCATCAGAAGTGGGGCCAACGTCCTTGCTTTC	CASIRSGANVLAF
TRBJ2-7	TRBV19	NA	TRBD2	TGTGCCAGTAGCATGTGGAGGGAGGGAGGACTATCTGCCCTGTGGGAGCAGTACTTC	CASSMWREGGLSALWEQYF
TRBJ2-5	TRBV4-1	many	TRBD1	TGCGCCAGCAGCCCAGGACAGGGGACGATGGAGACCCAGTACTTC	CASSPGQGTMETQYF